This T cell receptor beta chain was documented in a study of T cell repertoires in cytomegalovirus infection. Across the whole study: Recently identified HLA-C-restricted CMV epitopes were used, and well-studied HLA-B-restricted CMV epitopes were used as well. Signatures in public TCR beta sequences pointed to both CMV infection and matching HLA type. Study results and caveats: The ex vivo response showed dominance by HLA-C-restricted CMV-specific TCR beta clonotypes.

This CDR3 is 16 amino acids long. V lost 1 base and J lost 0; bases outside the gene matches: 5. Germline lookup yields CDR1 SGHVS and CDR2 FQNEAQ. TCRdb fed the reads into MiXCR, producing one record per CDR3 protein. The sample holds some 700,000 distinct CDR3 sequences, roughly 30% seen once. This clonotype was recorded a few times. Its antigen is unknown. The clonotype was recovered from a human donor in good health (CMV status not recorded). Some clones in this sample may be carry-over from other donors' samples. V is TRBV7-8 and J is TRBJ2-7; 8 positions agree with TRBD2. This specimen consisted of cultured PBMCs, obtained from culture after CMV antigen stimulation. The CDR3 sequence: CASSLGELAVSYEQYF. CDR3 DNA sequence: TGTGCCAGCAGCTTAGGGGAACTAGCGGTCTCCTACGAGCAGTACTTC.